Shown below are 5 T cell receptor beta chains from a single sample sequenced in a study of cytomegalovirus exposure and HLA in healthy donors. Primers for the PCR totalled 60 Vbeta and 13 Jbeta. Sequenced by immunoSEQ multiplex PCR; TCRdb stores in-frame clones only, minus some. The data show some 100,000 clones, with 73% seen just once and 8.4% held by the top ten. Material for sequencing was PBMCs. The source of these receptors is a man aged 35-49 years in good health and CMV-seronegative.

The table lists this clone with a few counts. The chain links TRBV4-3 to TRBJ2-1; 16 bases agree with TRBD2. The CDR3 totals 19 residues. Germline values: CDR1 LGHNA, CDR2 YSLEER. V lost 3 bases, J lost 2 bases, and 7 bases stayed unmatched. CDR3 sequence: CASSHGTSGGATTYNEQFF. The DNA for the CDR3 is TGCGCCAGCAGCCACGGGACTAGCGGGGGGGCCACTACCTACAATGAGCAGTTCTTC.

V gene TRBV7-2 combines with J gene TRBJ2-2; weak D call: TRBD2 (7 bases). With 2 bases removed from V and 11 bases from J, the gap between germline ends came to 21 bases. The CDR3 is 16 residues long. Looked up from germline, CDR1 is SGHTA and CDR2 is FQGNSA. CDR3 bases: TGTGCCAGCAGCTTACTGGGGCGGGGGCGGCGGTACGAGCTGTTTTTT. This translates into CASSLLGRGRRYELFF.

This clone appeared a few times. This chain connects TRBV5-1 to TRBJ2-3; 7 bases are a match to TRBD2. V lost 4 bases, J lost 2 bases, and 7 bases stayed unmatched. This CDR3 is built from 15 residues. From germline, CDR1 is SGHRS and CDR2 YFSETQ. CDR3 DNA sequence: TGCGCCAGCAGCCCCCTGAGCGGGGTCACAGATACGCAGTATTTT. Encoded protein: CASSPLSGVTDTQYF.

This rearrangement joins TRBV4-1 to TRBJ1-2; 10 positions match TRBD1. The trim removed 6 bases at V and 2 bases at J, leaving 3 bases unmatched. The CDR3 is 14 amino acids. Germline lookup yields CDR1 MGHRA and CDR2 YSYEKL. The CDR3 region is CASSGQGGNYGYTF. The CDR3 DNA reads as TGCGCCAGCAGTGGACAGGGGGGAAACTATGGCTACACCTTC.

This clone was observed a handful of times. This chain links TRBV9 with TRBJ2-2; possible D gene TRBD1, 5 bases. Germline V gene data show CDR1 as SGDLS and CDR2 as YYNGEE. The V gene lost 0 bases and the J gene lost 6 bases, with 18 bases spanning the gap. This CDR3 spans 17 amino acids. CDR3 bases: TGTGCCAGCAGCGTAGTCAACGTAGAGGCAGGGTCCGGGGAGCTGTTTTTT. Amino acid sequence: CASSVVNVEAGSGELFF.